This is a list of T cell receptor beta chains from one sample in a study of T cell responses to AZD1222 COVID-19 vaccine. This table comes from immunoSEQ multiplex PCR, and its TCRdb copy is limited to in-frame clones, with some not included. The data contain about 100,000 clones, roughly 86% of them seen just once; the ten biggest clones take up 3% to 4%. The sequences come from peripheral blood, collected on day 0 of AZD1222 vaccination. These receptors all come from an adult in good health. Both conserved end residues are trimmed from each CDR3.

J gene	V gene	CDR3 protein
TRBJ1-6	TRBV5-1	ASSLAGSYSPLH
TRBJ2-5	TRBV28	ASSSPAQETQY
TRBJ2-3	TRBV5-5	ASSLLGLAGGSTDTQY
TRBJ1-2	TRBV28	ASTTGGARYYGYT
TRBJ1-1	TRBV28	ASSSLDRNTEAF
TRBJ2-2	TRBV7-9	ASSMTGPSTGELF
TRBJ1-2	TRBV3-1/TRBV3-2	ASSQVGFNYGYT
TRBJ2-7	TRBV3-1/TRBV3-2	ASSQLSYEQY
TRBJ2-1	TRBV27	ASSFWVAGGSRYEQF
TRBJ2-1	TRBV5-1	ATRGGTSGINEQF
TRBJ1-4	TRBV2	ATDREGEKLF
TRBJ1-3	TRBV5-1	ASSRFQGVSGNTIY
TRBJ2-1	TRBV7-9	ASSLGESFYNEQF
TRBJ1-3	TRBV5-4	ASSRLDSGNTIY
TRBJ1-3	TRBV6-5	ASSYDGAAGNTIY
TRBJ1-1	TRBV5-1	ASSFSGAGPEAF
TRBJ1-5	TRBV6-4	ASSEGPACSDQPQH
TRBJ1-2	TRBV18	ASSPRGAQGRGYT
TRBJ1-5	TRBV30	AWSKGSHQPQH
TRBJ2-1	TRBV6-4	ASSELAGSYNEQF
TRBJ2-1	TRBV5-1	ASSYQGGTYNEQF
TRBJ1-5	TRBV6-5	ASRARGLGNQPQH
TRBJ1-6	TRBV28	ASSLFVRGTGGSWGDSPLH
TRBJ2-1	TRBV11-2	ASSLASSYNEQF